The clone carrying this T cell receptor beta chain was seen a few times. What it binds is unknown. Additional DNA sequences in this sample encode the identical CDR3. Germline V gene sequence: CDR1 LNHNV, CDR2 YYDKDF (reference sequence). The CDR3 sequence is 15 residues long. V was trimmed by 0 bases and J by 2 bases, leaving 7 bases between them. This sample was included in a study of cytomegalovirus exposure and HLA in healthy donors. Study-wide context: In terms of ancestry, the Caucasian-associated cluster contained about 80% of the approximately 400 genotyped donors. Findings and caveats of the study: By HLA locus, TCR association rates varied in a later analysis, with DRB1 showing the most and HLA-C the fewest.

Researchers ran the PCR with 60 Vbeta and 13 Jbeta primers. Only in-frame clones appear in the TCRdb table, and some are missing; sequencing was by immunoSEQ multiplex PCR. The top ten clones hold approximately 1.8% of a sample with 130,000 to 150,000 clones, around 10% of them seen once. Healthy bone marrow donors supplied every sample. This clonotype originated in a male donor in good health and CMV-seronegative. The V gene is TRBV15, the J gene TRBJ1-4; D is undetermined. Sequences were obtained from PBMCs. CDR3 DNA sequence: TGTGCCACCAGCAGAGAGGGCAGGACTAATGAAAAACTGTTTTTT. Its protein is CATSREGRTNEKLFF.